Each of the 17 T cell receptor beta chains below was sequenced from the same sample in a study of blood T cell repertoires in COVID-19. Sequencing used immunoSEQ multiplex PCR; TCRdb keeps in-frame clones, though not all of them. Of 120,000 to 150,000 clones in the sample, around nine tenths were seen once. The material sequenced was peripheral blood. The source of these receptors is a man over 45 with active or convalescent COVID-19.

V and J are TRBV27 and TRBJ2-7; possible D gene TRBD1, 6 bases. In germline, CDR1 is MNHEY, CDR2 SMNVEV (reference sequence). Trimming left V 3 bases short and J 3 bases short, with 15 bases between. This CDR3 spans 15 amino acids. CDR3 loop: CASSLRPGEIYEQYF. The DNA for the CDR3 is TGTGCCAGCAGTTTGAGGCCAGGGGAAATCTACGAGCAGTACTTC.

This clone was counted a few times. The chain carries TRBV12-3 or TRBV12-4 and TRBJ1-5, with D tentatively TRBD1 (6 bases). Trimming stripped 8 bases from V and 4 bases from J, with 12 bases between. CDR3 length: 13 amino acids. The CDR3: CASQPGQNQPQHF. In DNA form, the CDR3 reads TGTGCCAGCCAACCCGGACAGAATCAGCCCCAGCATTTT.

The chain joins TRBV28 to TRBJ2-2; weak D call: TRBD2 (6 bases). Looked up from germline, CDR1 is MDHEN and CDR2 is SYDVKM. V was pared by 4 bases and J by 4 bases, with 13 bases between. This CDR3 is built from 15 residues. The chain's CDR3 is CASSSGSRITGELFF. Written as DNA, the CDR3 is TGTGCCAGCAGTTCCGGGAGTAGGATCACCGGGGAGCTGTTTTTT.

This clone was counted a single time. The gene calls are TRBV14 and TRBJ1-2, with TRBD1 as a possible D gene (5 bases). Trimming cost V 1 base and J 3 bases, with 12 bases left between them. The CDR3 covers 15 residues. Germline values: CDR1 SGHDN, CDR2 FVKESK. CDR3 protein: CASSQGAGQDYGYTF. In DNA form, the CDR3 reads TGTGCCAGCAGCCAAGGGGCAGGGCAAGACTATGGCTACACCTTC.

This clone was seen once. The J gene is TRBJ2-1, the V gene TRBV19; 11 positions match TRBD2. The germline gives CDR1 LNHDA, CDR2 SQIVND (reference sequence). The trim removed 0 bases at V and 7 bases at J, leaving 2 bases unmatched. The CDR3 length is 15 residues. CDR3 sequence reads: CASSIDRLAGNEQFF. CDR3 in DNA: TGTGCCAGTAGTATAGATCGACTAGCGGGGAATGAGCAGTTCTTC.

The rearrangement joins TRBV6-5 to TRBJ1-5; 8 nucleotides line up with TRBD1. The germline V gene encodes CDR1 MNHEY and CDR2 SVGAGI. The CDR3 totals 13 residues. After removal of 7 bases from V and 6 bases from J, the junction contained 5 bases not matched to a gene. CDR3 protein: CASTGQGTQPQHF. In nucleotides, the CDR3 is TGTGCCAGCACCGGACAGGGAACTCAGCCCCAGCATTTT.

CDR3 sequence reads: CASSPRGASTGELFF. CDR3 nucleotide sequence: TGTGCCAGCTCACCGCGAGGAGCGAGCACCGGGGAGCTGTTTTTT. The chain links TRBV18 to TRBJ2-2; D not certain. This CDR3 has 15 amino acids. Germline loops: CDR1 KGHSH, CDR2 LQKENI. V lost 3 bases and J lost 4, with 12 bases in between.

This clone was observed a handful of times. This chain links TRBV7-8 with TRBJ1-1; D is unresolved. V lost 1 base and J lost 6, with 9 bases in between. The CDR3 is 13 residues long. Germline values: CDR1 SGHVS, CDR2 FQNEAQ. The CDR3 bases are TGTGCCAGCAGCTTAGGTGGGAGGCCTGAAGCTTTCTTT. Its translation is CASSLGGRPEAFF.

The J gene is TRBJ1-3, the V gene TRBV19; TRBD1 agrees at 8 bases. Per germline, CDR1 LNHDA and CDR2 SQIVND (reference sequence). The CDR3 is made up of 17 amino acids. The trim removed 5 bases at V and 0 bases at J, leaving 9 bases unmatched. The CDR3 DNA is TGTGCCAGTAGTTCAGGACAGGGCGCGATCTCTGGAAACACCATATATTTT. The encoded protein is CASSSGQGAISGNTIYF.

The V call is TRBV7-6, the J call TRBJ2-1; 11 positions agree with TRBD2. CDR1 is SGHVS, CDR2 FNYEAQ, per germline. This CDR3 spans 13 amino acids. Germline trimming cut 1 base from V and 13 bases from J; bases unmatched to any gene: 3. The CDR3 DNA reads as TGTGCCAGCAGCTTAGGTCTAGCGGGAGGACAGTTCTTC. This codes for CASSLGLAGGQFF.

The chain employs TRBV6-4 and TRBJ2-7; possible D gene TRBD1, 6 bases. CDR1 is MRHNA, CDR2 SNTAGT, per germline. This CDR3 has 13 residues. With 2 bases removed from V and 6 bases from J, the gap between germline ends came to 11 bases. DNA of the CDR3: TGTGCCAGCAGTGACCAGACAGGAACCGAGCAGTACTTC. Encoded protein: CASSDQTGTEQYF.

This chain connects TRBV11-2 to TRBJ2-2; the D gene is possibly TRBD2 (6 bases). The CDR3 sequence is 14 residues long. Trimming took off 7 bases at V and 4 bases at J, with 13 bases between the two ends. CDR1 SGHAT and CDR2 FQNNGV come from the germline V gene. Written as DNA, the CDR3 is TGTGCCAGCACCGGGAGTACGGCCACCGGGGAGCTGTTTTTT. Its protein is CASTGSTATGELFF.

The chain links TRBV10-1 to TRBJ2-3; TRBD2 aligns across 10 bases. The CDR3 extends over 19 amino acids. V shed 3 bases and J 0 bases; nucleotides not matched to a gene: 12. The germline V gene encodes CDR1 WNHNN and CDR2 SYGVQD (reference sequence). The CDR3 loop reads CASSDILAGPRSSTDTQYF. The CDR3 DNA reads as TGCGCCAGCAGTGATATACTAGCGGGACCGAGATCTAGCACAGATACGCAGTATTTT.

This clone was seen more than once but under ten times. The sample has other DNA sequences that encode this CDR3 too. The J gene is TRBJ2-2, the V gene TRBV6-2 or TRBV6-3, with 9 nucleotides matching TRBD1. The length of the CDR3 is 15 residues. V was pared by 5 bases and J by 0 bases, with 1 base of the junction left unmatched. CDR1 and CDR2 from the germline V gene are MNHEY and SVGEGT. The CDR3 protein is CASSRTGANTGELFF. The CDR3 DNA sequence: TGTGCCAGCAGTCGGACAGGGGCGAACACCGGGGAGCTGTTTTTT.

The chain links TRBV27 to TRBJ1-6, with TRBD1 matching over 7 bases. Germline assignment: CDR1 MNHEY and CDR2 SMNVEV (reference sequence). V lost 5 bases, J lost 5 bases, and 6 bases stayed unmatched. The CDR3 extends over 15 amino acids. The CDR3 DNA follows: TGTGCCAGCAGTCCCTGGACAGGAAATAATTCACCCCTCCACTTT. Protein: CASSPWTGNNSPLHF.

The chain employs TRBV15 and TRBJ2-5; perhaps TRBD2 as D (6 bases). CDR3 length equals 18 residues. Germline loops: CDR1 LNHNV, CDR2 YYDKDF (reference sequence). V lost 0 bases to trimming and J lost 4 bases, with 21 bases between them. CDR3 nucleotides: TGTGCCACCAGCAGAGATCGGGAGAGGGCAGGCCCAAGAGAGACCCAGTACTTC. The encoded protein is CATSRDRERAGPRETQYF.

This chain joins TRBV6-2 or TRBV6-3 and TRBJ2-4; 11 bases align to TRBD1. Germline V CDR1 and CDR2: MNHEY, SVGEGT. The CDR3 contains 19 residues. V lost 2 bases and J lost 1; bases outside the gene matches: 10. In DNA, the CDR3 is TGTGCCAGCAGTTACAACGGACAGGGGGCGGTTAGGGCCAAAAACATTCAGTACTTC. Amino acid sequence: CASSYNGQGAVRAKNIQYF.